This TCR beta chain was recorded in a study of radiation and T cells in renal cell carcinoma. Study results and caveats: From baseline, blood top tumor clonotypes peaked at 2 weeks post-radiation.

This CDR3 region has 14 residues. The germline CDR1 and CDR2 sequences are SNHLY and FYNNEI. V lost 4 bases and J 3 bases, leaving 10 bases between the germline ends. Profiled with immunoSEQ multiplex PCR; TCRdb holds only in-frame clones, not every one. The sample consists of approximately 92,000 clones, just under 85% of them appearing once. Time point indicated: blood 4 weeks post-SBRT, at nephrectomy. This sample's treatment: 15 Gy SBRT to primary tumor, nephrectomy 4 weeks later. Nephrectomy followed 15 Gy stereotactic body radiation by 4 weeks. Blood was sampled at baseline, 2 weeks and 4 weeks after SBRT. The tumor was a clear cell renal cell carcinoma. Only a few counts were recorded for this clone. Its antigen is unknown.

This sample comprised blood, obtained from a patient whose treatment included radiotherapy and nephrectomy. The TCR was taken from a man aged 50-60 years with renal cell carcinoma. This rearrangement joins TRBV2 to TRBJ1-5; possibly TRBD1 for D (5 bases). The CDR3 nucleotides are TGTGCCAGCAGTGCGAGGGGAAACAATCAGCCCCAGCATTTT. Its protein product is CASSARGNNQPQHF.